This TCR beta chain was obtained from a study of beta chain features in type 1 diabetes. The study, taken as a whole, reports: Shortening that was moderate but significant affected the TCRB CDR3s of Type 1 diabetes patients in all four CD4+ subsets.

The whole isolated RNA underwent reverse transcription, so sequencing captured expressed TCRB transcripts. Sequencing used immunoSEQ multiplex PCR; TCRdb keeps in-frame clones, though not all of them. The sample yields around 500,000 clones, 30% seen once. From germline, CDR1 is KGHSH and CDR2 LQKENI. The V segment lost 3 bases and the J segment 1 base; nucleotides outside the gene matches: 11. CDR3 length equals 18 residues. This clone has more than one count but fewer than ten. What it recognizes is unknown. The source is a man aged 18 to 30 in good health. The genes are TRBV18 and TRBJ2-7; 11 bases match TRBD1. Sequenced material: naive CD4+ T cells from blood. DNA for the CDR3: TGTGCCAGCTCACCGCTTATAACCGGGACAGGGGGTTCCTACGAGCAGTACTTC. It encodes CASSPLITGTGGSYEQYF. The variable domain in full, with the rest retrieved from reference TRBV18 and TRBJ2-7, is NAGVMQNPRHLVRRRGQEARLRCSPMKGHSHVYWYRQLPEEGLKFMVYLQKENIIDESGMPKERFSAEFPKEGPSILRIQQVVRGDSAAYFCASSPLITGTGGSYEQYFGPGTRLTVT.